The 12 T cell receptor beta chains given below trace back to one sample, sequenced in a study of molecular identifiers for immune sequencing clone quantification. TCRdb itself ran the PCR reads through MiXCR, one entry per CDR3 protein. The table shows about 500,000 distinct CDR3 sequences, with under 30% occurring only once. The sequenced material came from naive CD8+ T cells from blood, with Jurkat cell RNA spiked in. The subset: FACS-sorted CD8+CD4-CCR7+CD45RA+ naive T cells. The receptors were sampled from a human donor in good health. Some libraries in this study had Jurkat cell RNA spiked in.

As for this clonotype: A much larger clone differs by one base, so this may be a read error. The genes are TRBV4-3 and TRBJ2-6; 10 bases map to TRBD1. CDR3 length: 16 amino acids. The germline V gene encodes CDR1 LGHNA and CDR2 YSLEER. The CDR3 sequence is CGSSQDAGTGAVVLTF. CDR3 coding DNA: TGCGGCAGCAGCCAAGATGCGGGGACAGGGGCCGTCGTCCTGACTTTC.

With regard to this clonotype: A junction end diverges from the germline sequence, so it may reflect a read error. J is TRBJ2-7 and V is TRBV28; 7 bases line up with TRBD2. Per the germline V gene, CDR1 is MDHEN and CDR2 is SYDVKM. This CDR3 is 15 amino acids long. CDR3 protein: CASLVQGGGLYGQYF. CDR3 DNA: TGTGCCAGCCTAGTCCAAGGCGGGGGACTCTACGGGCAGTACTTC.

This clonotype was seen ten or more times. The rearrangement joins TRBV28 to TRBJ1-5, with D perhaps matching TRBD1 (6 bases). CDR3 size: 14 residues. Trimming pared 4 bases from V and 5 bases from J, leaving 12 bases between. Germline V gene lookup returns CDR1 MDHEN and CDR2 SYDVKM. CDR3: CASSSSDSYQPQHF. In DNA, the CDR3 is TGTGCCAGCAGTTCCTCGGACAGCTATCAGCCCCAGCATTTT.

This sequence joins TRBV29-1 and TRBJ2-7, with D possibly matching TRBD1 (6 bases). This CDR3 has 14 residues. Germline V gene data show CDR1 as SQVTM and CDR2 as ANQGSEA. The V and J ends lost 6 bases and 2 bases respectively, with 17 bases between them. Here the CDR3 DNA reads TGCAGCGTCCTCGGGGTAGGGGGACCCTACGAGCAGTACTTC. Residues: CSVLGVGGPYEQYF.

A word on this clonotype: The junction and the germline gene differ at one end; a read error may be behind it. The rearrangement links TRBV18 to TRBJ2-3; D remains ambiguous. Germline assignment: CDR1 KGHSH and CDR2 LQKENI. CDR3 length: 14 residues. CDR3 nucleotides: TGTGCCAGCTCACCAGGGCGCTGGCCAGATCCGCCGTCTTTT. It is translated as CASSPGRWPDPPSF.

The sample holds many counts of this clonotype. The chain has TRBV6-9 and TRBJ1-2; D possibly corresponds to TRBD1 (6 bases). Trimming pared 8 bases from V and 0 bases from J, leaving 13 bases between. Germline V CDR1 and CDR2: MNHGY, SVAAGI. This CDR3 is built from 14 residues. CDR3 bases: TGTGCCAGCGATGGACAGCCAGCTAACTATGGCTACACCTTC. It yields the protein CASDGQPANYGYTF.

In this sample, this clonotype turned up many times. As DNA, the CDR3 is TGTGCCAGCAGCTTAGTGATTTTAGGGGGGCCCGGGGCAGATACGCAGTATTTT. Translation: CASSLVILGGPGADTQYF. V and J are TRBV7-2 and TRBJ2-3, with D perhaps given as TRBD1 or TRBD2 (6 bases each). The CDR3 has 18 residues. Trimming pared 1 base from V and 4 bases from J, leaving 21 bases between. Germline V gene data show CDR1 as SGHTA and CDR2 as FQGNSA.

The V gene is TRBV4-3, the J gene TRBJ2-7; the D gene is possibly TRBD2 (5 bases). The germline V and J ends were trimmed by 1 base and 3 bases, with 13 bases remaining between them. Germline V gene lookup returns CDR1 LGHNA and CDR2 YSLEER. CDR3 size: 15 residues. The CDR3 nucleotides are TGCGCCAGCAGCCAAGGACGGAGGATGGGCTACGAGCAGTACTTC. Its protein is CASSQGRRMGYEQYF.

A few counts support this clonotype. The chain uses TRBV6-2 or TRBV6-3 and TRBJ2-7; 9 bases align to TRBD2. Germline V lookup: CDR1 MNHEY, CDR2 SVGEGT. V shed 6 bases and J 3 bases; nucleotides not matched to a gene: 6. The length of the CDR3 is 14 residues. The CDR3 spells CASRIAGVGYEQYF. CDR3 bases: TGTGCCAGCAGAATAGCGGGAGTTGGCTACGAGCAGTACTTC.

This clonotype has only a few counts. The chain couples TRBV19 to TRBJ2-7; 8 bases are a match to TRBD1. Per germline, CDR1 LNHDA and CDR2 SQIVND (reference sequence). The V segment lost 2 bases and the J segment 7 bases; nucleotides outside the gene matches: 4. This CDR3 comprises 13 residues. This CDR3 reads CASSIPTGEEQYF. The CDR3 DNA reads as TGTGCCAGTAGTATACCGACAGGGGAAGAGCAGTACTTC.

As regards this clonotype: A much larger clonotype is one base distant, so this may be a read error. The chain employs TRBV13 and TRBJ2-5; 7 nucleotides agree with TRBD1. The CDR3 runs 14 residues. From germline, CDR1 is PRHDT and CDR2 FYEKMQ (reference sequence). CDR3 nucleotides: TGTGTCAGCAGCTCGCACAGGGGCCGAGAGACCCAGTACTTC. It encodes CVSSSHRGRETQYF.

In DNA form, the CDR3 reads TGTGCCAGCAGCTTCAAGGTACAGCGGGGAGGCGAGCAGTACTTC. Encoded protein: CASSFKVQRGGEQYF. This chain connects TRBV3-1 to TRBJ2-7, with 7 bases lining up with TRBD2. V shed 5 bases, J shed 6 bases, and the junction held 13 bases outside the gene matches. The CDR3 has 15 amino acids. Germline CDR1 reads LGHDT; CDR2 reads YNNKEL (reference sequence).